Presented here are 19 T cell receptor beta chains from one specimen sequenced in a study of cytomegalovirus exposure and HLA in healthy donors. The PCR contained 60 Vbeta and 13 Jbeta primers. Data came from immunoSEQ multiplex PCR; TCRdb stores just in-frame clones and leaves some out. The sample has about 70,000 clones, around 74% seen once. The sequenced sample consisted of PBMCs. The receptors shown here come from a human donor in good health.

The rearrangement uses TRBV28 and TRBJ2-4; 7 nucleotides align to TRBD2. CDR3 size: 16 residues. The V gene's germline CDR1 is MDHEN and CDR2 SYDVKM. J lost 5 bases, V lost 5 bases, and 12 bases had no gene match. CDR3: CASSPQDRGVQNIQYF. For the CDR3, the DNA is TGTGCCAGCAGTCCCCAGGACCGGGGGGTGCAAAACATTCAGTACTTC.

The J gene is TRBJ2-7, the V gene TRBV25-1; D perhaps matches TRBD2 (6 bases). The germline V and J ends were trimmed by 3 bases and 3 bases, with 15 bases remaining between them. CDR3 length: 15 amino acids. The germline V gene encodes CDR1 MGHDK and CDR2 SYGVNS. The CDR3 DNA is TGTGCCAGCAGTGAGGGACTCTCCCCCTACTACGAGCAGTACTTC. Translated, it gives CASSEGLSPYYEQYF.

The J gene is TRBJ1-1, the V gene TRBV11-3; D might be TRBD1 (6 bases). The V and J ends lost 3 bases and 3 bases respectively, with 14 bases between them. The CDR3 length is 15 residues. Germline V gene lookup returns CDR1 SGHNT and CDR2 YENEEA. CDR3 nucleotide sequence: TGTGCCAGCAGCTTGGGGTCCGGGGGGCACACTGAAGCTTTCTTT. Its translation is CASSLGSGGHTEAFF.

The CDR3 region is CASRSGTSGKNEQFF. In nucleotides, the CDR3 is TGTGCCAGCAGATCGGGGACTAGCGGGAAAAATGAGCAGTTCTTC. V usage is TRBV5-4 and J usage is TRBJ2-1; 13 bases are a match to TRBD2. The CDR3 loop spans 15 amino acids. Trimming at V came to 5 bases and at J to 7 bases, leaving 6 bases not matched to a gene. Germline V gene sequence: CDR1 SGHNT, CDR2 YYREEE (reference sequence).

This chain links TRBV6-4 with TRBJ1-2; no clear D gene. Germline CDR1 MRHNA, CDR2 SNTAGT. V dropped 3 bases and J dropped 8 bases, with 22 bases sitting between them. This CDR3 comprises 16 residues. The CDR3 sequence is CASSEEGDHRVRGYTF. The CDR3 DNA reads TGTGCCAGCAGTGAAGAGGGAGATCATCGGGTCAGGGGCTACACCTTC.

The V gene is TRBV30, the J gene TRBJ1-2; D possibly corresponds to TRBD1 (5 bases). Trimming removed 6 bases at V and 1 base at J, with 12 bases between. Per the germline V gene, CDR1 is GTSNPN and CDR2 is SVGIG (reference sequence). There are 13 residues in the CDR3. In DNA form, the CDR3 reads TGTGCCTGCCAAGAAGGGGTTAACTATGGCTACACCTTC. Its protein is CACQEGVNYGYTF.

V and J are TRBV14 and TRBJ2-7; 8 bases fit TRBD1. The trim removed 0 bases at V and 5 bases at J, leaving 9 bases unmatched. CDR1 and CDR2 from the germline V gene are SGHDN and FVKESK. This CDR3 has 16 amino acids. Here the CDR3 reads CASSQEAGGALHEQYF. DNA of the CDR3: TGTGCCAGCAGCCAAGAAGCAGGGGGCGCATTGCACGAGCAGTACTTC.

The J gene is TRBJ1-1, the V gene TRBV7-8; 8 bases align to TRBD1. The CDR3 is 13 residues long. Germline lookup yields CDR1 SGHVS and CDR2 FQNEAQ. Trimming at V came to 8 bases and at J to 5 bases, leaving 7 bases not matched to a gene. This CDR3 reads CASLRDRSTEAFF. For the CDR3, the DNA is TGTGCCAGCCTTCGGGACAGGTCGACTGAAGCTTTCTTT.

The chain combines TRBV7-3 with TRBJ2-1; D remains ambiguous. This CDR3 region has 14 residues. The V and J ends lost 3 bases and 1 base respectively, with 7 bases between them. In germline, CDR1 is SGHTA, CDR2 FQGTGA. CDR3 nucleotides: TGTGCCAGCAGCTTCACTGGTTCCTACAATGAGCAGTTCTTC. It yields the protein CASSFTGSYNEQFF.

The chain joins TRBV6-1 to TRBJ1-1; 7 nucleotides align to TRBD1. Germline values: CDR1 MNHNS, CDR2 SASEGT. V dropped 4 bases and J dropped 4; count of bases not matched to a gene: 3. The CDR3 loop spans 13 amino acids. The CDR3 coding sequence is TGTGCCAGCAGTGTACAGGGGCCCACTGAAGCTTTCTTT. Translation gives CASSVQGPTEAFF.

The chain carries TRBV6-1 and TRBJ1-5; D is ambiguous. The CDR3 loop spans 17 amino acids. Germline CDR1 MNHNS, CDR2 SASEGT. Trimming removed 3 bases from V and 0 bases from J, with 15 bases in between. The CDR3 nucleotides read TGTGCCAGCAGTGAGCTCTCCCGGGTGTATAGCAATCAGCCCCAGCATTTT. This gives the protein CASSELSRVYSNQPQHF.

This clone was found a few times. This rearrangement joins TRBV15 to TRBJ2-1, with 10 bases that match TRBD2. Germline trimming cut 2 bases from V and 7 bases from J; bases unmatched to any gene: 11. This CDR3 comprises 17 residues. The germline gives CDR1 LNHNV, CDR2 YYDKDF (reference sequence). The CDR3 sequence is CATSRFQISGRRNEQFF. Here the CDR3 DNA reads TGTGCCACCAGCAGATTTCAGATTAGCGGGAGGAGGAATGAGCAGTTCTTC.

This clone was counted between two and nine times. CDR3 in amino acids: CASSVLAASTDTQYF. The CDR3 region has the DNA TGTGCCAGCAGCGTTTTAGCGGCCAGCACAGATACGCAGTATTTT. This chain connects TRBV9 to TRBJ2-3; D possibly corresponds to TRBD2 (6 bases). In germline, CDR1 is SGDLS, CDR2 YYNGEE. V was pared by 2 bases and J by 0 bases, with 10 bases between. The CDR3 has 15 amino acids.

This clone has at least ten counts. V usage is TRBV6-1 and J usage is TRBJ1-1, with D unclear. V was cut by 7 bases and J by 4 bases, with 13 bases left in between. The CDR3 extends over 13 amino acids. In germline, CDR1 is MNHNS, CDR2 SASEGT. This chain's CDR3 is CASTLKESTEAFF. CDR3 bases: TGTGCCAGCACCCTCAAAGAGAGCACTGAAGCTTTCTTT.

The DNA of the CDR3 is TGCGCCAGCAGCCTTGACTATAATGAGCAGTTCTTC. Its protein product is CASSLDYNEQFF. The chain has TRBV4-1 and TRBJ2-1; possibly TRBD2 for D (5 bases). The CDR3 is made up of 12 amino acids. Germline V gene lookup returns CDR1 MGHRA and CDR2 YSYEKL. V lost 4 bases and J 7 bases, leaving 8 bases between the germline ends.

The CDR3 loop is CASSWDREPTDTQYF. CDR3 nucleotide sequence: TGTGCCAGCAGTTGGGACAGGGAGCCCACAGATACGCAGTATTTT. V usage is TRBV2 and J usage is TRBJ2-3; 9 bases map to TRBD1. Germline V gene data show CDR1 as SNHLY and CDR2 as FYNNEI. CDR3 length: 15 amino acids. Losses at the gene ends were 5 bases for V and 2 bases for J; bases not matched to a gene: 5.

The chain has TRBV5-1 and TRBJ1-3, with D perhaps matching TRBD1 (6 bases). The length of the CDR3 is 14 residues. The V end was cut by 4 bases, the J end by 4 bases, with 12 bases between. CDR1 is SGHRS, CDR2 YFSETQ, per germline. CDR3 bases: TGCGCCAGCAGCCCCTCCGGGACAGGAAACACCATATATTTT. Encoded protein: CASSPSGTGNTIYF.

The sample holds a few counts of this clone. The chain has TRBV30 and TRBJ2-1; 8 nucleotides align to TRBD1. From germline, CDR1 is GTSNPN and CDR2 SVGIG (reference sequence). This CDR3 has 15 residues. J lost 7 bases, V lost 6 bases, and 14 bases had no gene match. The CDR3 DNA reads as TGTGCCTGCCTGGCAGGGGGCGCGATGAGTAATGAGCAGTTCTTC. Its translation is CACLAGGAMSNEQFF.

This clone was found a few times. The V call is TRBV11-2, the J call TRBJ2-5; D possibly corresponds to TRBD2 (5 bases). Germline-derived CDR1 and CDR2 are SGHAT and FQNNGV. The length of the CDR3 is 11 residues. V lost 0 bases, J lost 9 bases, and 5 bases lay in between. The CDR3 DNA follows: TGTGCCAGCAGCTTAGACGGGGCCCAGTACTTC. This codes for CASSLDGAQYF.